This T cell receptor (beta chain) was identified during a study of cytomegalovirus exposure and HLA in healthy donors. A multiplex PCR was run with 60 Vbeta primers and 13 Jbeta primers. Produced via immunoSEQ multiplex PCR; TCRdb's table is partial and in-frame only. There are 150,000 to 200,000 clones in the sample, with roughly 2% held by the top ten. Per germline, CDR1 SGHNT and CDR2 YENEEA. This CDR3 comprises 14 residues. V gave up 5 bases and J gave up 1 base, with 12 bases separating them. The specimen sequenced was PBMCs. This sequence originates from a man between 25 and 39 years old in good health and CMV-seronegative. This chain joins TRBV11-3 and TRBJ2-7; no clear D. DNA of the CDR3: TGTGCCAGCAGCCTCGTAGCTAGTTCCTACGAGCAGTACTTC. It yields the protein CASSLVASSYEQYF.